What follows are 7 T cell receptor beta chains derived from one specimen sequenced in a study of shared clonotypes between healthy human individuals. Clones were read by immunoSEQ multiplex PCR, and TCRdb kept only the in-frame ones, dropping some. The sample has 2 million to 2.5 million clones, approximately 96% seen once. The sequenced material came from naive CD4+ T cells sorted from blood. The subset: CD45RA+ positively selected. The receptors come from a man between 18 and 29 years old in good health.

The chain joins TRBV18 to TRBJ2-7, with D perhaps TRBD1 or TRBD2 (5 bases each). Between the trimmed V and J ends, which lost 0 bases and 2 bases, there was a span of 17 bases. The CDR3 consists of 17 residues. Germline CDR1 and CDR2: KGHSH and LQKENI. CDR3 nucleotide sequence: TGTGCCAGCTCACCACCGTCTTGGGACCGAGAAACCTACGAGCAGTACTTC. Translated: CASSPPSWDRETYEQYF.

The rearrangement joins TRBV9 to TRBJ2-3, with 7 bases fitting TRBD2. Per germline, CDR1 SGDLS and CDR2 YYNGEE. The CDR3 loop spans 19 amino acids. V was clipped by 0 bases and J by 2 bases; unmatched bases: 15. The CDR3 region has the DNA TGTGCCAGCAGCGTAGAATCAAAGGGCGGGAGCCCCTTCACAGATACGCAGTATTTT. Protein sequence: CASSVESKGGSPFTDTQYF.

This chain joins TRBV7-3 and TRBJ2-1; tentative D call: TRBD2 (5 bases). The CDR3 runs to 16 residues. Germline-derived CDR1 and CDR2 are SGHTA and FQGTGA. V was shortened by 4 bases and J by 2 bases, with 15 bases between the two germline ends. CDR3 sequence: CASSSSPREPYNEQFF. The CDR3 region has the DNA TGTGCCAGCAGCTCCTCGCCCCGGGAACCCTACAATGAGCAGTTCTTC.

The chain employs TRBV30 and TRBJ2-1; tentative D call: TRBD2 (5 bases). Germline CDR1 GTSNPN, CDR2 SVGIG (reference sequence). This CDR3 comprises 11 residues. V lost 1 base, J lost 9 bases, and 7 bases lay in between. The CDR3 is CAWSGGLEQFF. In DNA form, the CDR3 reads TGTGCCTGGAGTGGAGGGCTTGAGCAGTTCTTC. Complete variable domain (other parts from reference TRBV30 and TRBJ2-1): SQTIHQWPATLVQPVGSPLSLECTVEGTSNPNLYWYRQAAGRGLQLLFYSVGIGQISSEVPQNLSASRPQDRQFILSSKKLLLSDSGFYLCAWSGGLEQFFGPGTRLTVL.

The chain carries TRBV30 and TRBJ2-2; D unresolved. CDR1 and CDR2 (germline): GTSNPN, SVGIG (reference sequence). The CDR3 loop spans 15 amino acids. The ends were cut back, 0 bases at V and 0 bases at J, with 8 bases in the middle. CDR3 sequence: CAWSVKRTNTGELFF. The CDR3 DNA is TGTGCCTGGAGTGTAAAGCGAACGAACACCGGGGAGCTGTTTTTT.

Written as DNA, the CDR3 is TGTGCCAGCAGCTTGGGACAGGGGGCTTCAGCTTTCTTT. The encoded protein is CASSLGQGASAFF. The genes are TRBV11-2 and TRBJ1-1, with TRBD1 matching 12 bases. Germline CDR1 and CDR2: SGHAT and FQNNGV. CDR3 length: 13 residues. V was pared by 3 bases and J by 10 bases, with 3 bases of the junction left unmatched.

This sequence joins TRBV7-9 and TRBJ2-3; unclear D gene. The CDR3 consists of 14 residues. Trimming removed 2 bases from V and 4 bases from J, with 10 bases in between. CDR1 and CDR2 (germline): SEHNR, FQNEAQ (reference sequence). CDR3 region: CASSLWISPDTQYF. DNA of the CDR3: TGTGCCAGCAGCTTATGGATTTCCCCAGATACGCAGTATTTT. Using reference TRBV7-9 and TRBJ2-3 for the parts outside the CDR3, the full variable domain is DTGVSQNPRHKITKRGQNVTFRCDPISEHNRLYWYRQTLGQGPEFLTYFQNEAQLEKSRLLSDRFSAERPKGSFSTLEIQRTEQGDSAMYLCASSLWISPDTQYFGPGTRLTVL.